The 14 T cell receptor beta chains in this list originate from one sample, sequenced in a study of blood T cell repertoires in COVID-19. Profiling relied on immunoSEQ multiplex PCR, and the TCRdb table lists in-frame clones only, not all of them. The profile shows more than 150,000 clones, 60% to 80% of them singletons. Sequenced material: peripheral blood. The receptor set was obtained from a woman aged 70-85 years with acute or convalescent COVID-19.

The chain links TRBV19 to TRBJ2-7; 8 nucleotides align to TRBD2. Germline values: CDR1 LNHDA, CDR2 SQIVND (reference sequence). V shed 5 bases, J shed 0 bases, and the junction held 9 bases outside the gene matches. This CDR3 has 16 residues. The CDR3 spells CASSSGTRTNSYEQYF. The CDR3 coding sequence is TGTGCCAGTAGTTCCGGGACTAGAACAAACTCCTACGAGCAGTACTTC.

J is TRBJ2-3 and V is TRBV24-1; D is perhaps TRBD2 (6 bases). The V end was cut by 7 bases, the J end by 5 bases, with 21 bases between. Per the germline V gene, CDR1 is KGHDR and CDR2 is SFDVKD. This CDR3 comprises 16 residues. CDR3 in amino acids: CATRSRGAGLGDTQYF. The CDR3 DNA reads TGTGCCACCAGGTCTCGCGGGGCGGGATTAGGAGATACGCAGTATTTT.

The chain combines TRBV28 with TRBJ1-5, with unresolved D. CDR1 MDHEN and CDR2 SYDVKM come from the germline V gene. V dropped 3 bases and J dropped 0 bases, with 6 bases sitting between them. The CDR3 runs to 14 residues. This CDR3 is CASSFQNSNQPQHF. DNA for the CDR3: TGTGCCAGCAGTTTCCAAAATAGCAATCAGCCCCAGCATTTT.

This sequence joins TRBV19 and TRBJ1-1, with 8 positions matching TRBD1. The trim removed 7 bases at V and 2 bases at J, leaving 9 bases unmatched. The CDR3 length is 15 residues. Germline CDR1 is LNHDA and CDR2 is SQIVND (reference sequence). This CDR3 is CASKPDRAKNTEAFF. The CDR3 bases are TGTGCCAGTAAACCGGACAGGGCAAAAAACACTGAAGCTTTCTTT.

The gene calls are TRBV6-5 and TRBJ1-4; tentative D call: TRBD1 (6 bases). Germline V gene data show CDR1 as MNHEY and CDR2 as SVGAGI. CDR3 length: 14 amino acids. V was pared by 6 bases and J by 6 bases, with 14 bases between. CDR3 DNA: TGTGCCAGCAGAAAACAGGGTTATGATGAAAAACTGTTTTTT. It yields the protein CASRKQGYDEKLFF.

This clone was counted once. The chain recombines TRBV18 with TRBJ1-6; tentative D call: TRBD1 (5 bases). Germline V gene sequence: CDR1 KGHSH, CDR2 LQKENI. The CDR3 sequence is 15 residues long. Trimming took off 3 bases at V and 9 bases at J, with 15 bases between the two ends. The CDR3 sequence is CASSPRRDGGSPLHF. The DNA of the CDR3 is TGTGCCAGCTCACCCCGCCGGGACGGGGGTTCACCCCTCCACTTT.

The V call is TRBV10-3, the J call TRBJ2-5, with D tentatively TRBD1 (5 bases). The CDR3 has 14 residues. The germline V gene has CDR1 ENHRY and CDR2 SYGVKD. Trimming took 0 bases from V and 1 from J, leaving 6 bases between them. The CDR3 DNA reads TGTGCCATCAGTGAGTCTAGGGGCCAAGAGACCCAGTACTTC. As protein: CAISESRGQETQYF.

The chain recombines TRBV5-1 with TRBJ2-7; TRBD1 aligns across 10 bases. The CDR3 contains 14 residues. Germline CDR1 reads SGHRS; CDR2 reads YFSETQ. V lost 4 bases, J lost 5 bases, and 6 bases stayed unmatched. The CDR3 nucleotides are TGCGCCAGCAGCGCGGGACAGGGGTACCACGAGCAGTACTTC. Translation: CASSAGQGYHEQYF. Drawing the rest from reference TRBV5-1 and TRBJ2-7, the complete variable domain is KAGVTQTPRYLIKTRGQQVTLSCSPISGHRSVSWYQQTPGQGLQFLFEYFSETQRNKGNFPGRFSGRQFSNSRSEMNVSTLELGDSALYLCASSAGQGYHEQYFGPGTRLTVT.

About this clone itself: A much larger clone sits a single nucleotide away, making a read error possible. Other DNA sequences in this sample translate to the same CDR3. The chain employs TRBV7-2 and TRBJ1-1; TRBD1 is a possible D gene (5 bases). Germline V gene sequence: CDR1 SGHTA, CDR2 FQGNSA. This CDR3 spans 13 amino acids. Trimming shortened V by 5 bases and J by 1 base, and 8 bases separated the two germline ends. Here the CDR3 DNA reads TGTGCCAGCAGCCCCCAGGGGAACACTGAAGCTTTCTTT. It codes for CASSPQGNTEAFF. Looking up the rest from reference TRBV7-2 and TRBJ1-1 gives the full variable domain: GAGVSQSPSNKVTEKGKDVELRCDPISGHTALYWYRQSLGQGLEFLIYFQGNSAPDKSGLPSDRFSAERTGGSVSTLTIQRTQQEDSAVYLCASSPQGNTEAFFGQGTRLTVV.

The chain combines TRBV9 with TRBJ2-7, with TRBD2 matching over 15 bases. The length of the CDR3 is 18 residues. Germline V gene data show CDR1 as SGDLS and CDR2 as YYNGEE. V shed 3 bases, J shed 3 bases, and the junction held 10 bases outside the gene matches. This CDR3 reads CASSAGLAGGQGVYEQYF. The CDR3 DNA is TGTGCCAGCAGCGCTGGACTAGCGGGAGGGCAAGGGGTCTACGAGCAGTACTTC.

The chain uses TRBV27 and TRBJ1-5; D may be TRBD1 (6 bases). V was pared by 6 bases and J by 1 base, with 16 bases between. Germline CDR1 is MNHEY and CDR2 is SMNVEV (reference sequence). CDR3 size: 16 residues. CDR3 loop: CASSLSGGASNQPQHF. CDR3 bases: TGTGCCAGCAGCCTGTCGGGGGGCGCGAGCAATCAGCCCCAGCATTTT.

The V call is TRBV7-9, the J call TRBJ1-2; maybe TRBD1 (6 bases). The CDR3 is 16 residues long. The V gene's germline CDR1 is SEHNR and CDR2 FQNEAQ (reference sequence). V was pared by 8 bases and J by 2 bases, with 21 bases between. This CDR3 is CASRAEEGQRNYGYTF. The DNA for the CDR3 is TGTGCCAGCCGGGCTGAAGAAGGACAGCGCAACTATGGCTACACCTTC.

This clone is a singleton in its sample. The rearrangement joins TRBV15 to TRBJ1-2, with D possibly matching TRBD1 (5 bases). With 3 bases removed from V and 8 bases from J, the gap between germline ends came to 16 bases. From germline, CDR1 is LNHNV and CDR2 YYDKDF (reference sequence). CDR3 length: 14 amino acids. This chain's CDR3 is CATSSEPGFGGYTF. In DNA form, the CDR3 reads TGTGCCACCAGCAGCGAACCAGGGTTCGGGGGCTACACCTTC.

V usage is TRBV4-1 and J usage is TRBJ1-6; TRBD1 aligns across 7 bases. V was pared by 8 bases and J by 6 bases, with 10 bases of the junction left unmatched. Germline values: CDR1 MGHRA, CDR2 YSYEKL. The CDR3 loop spans 15 amino acids. DNA of the CDR3: TGCGCCAGCGGGCAGGGGGAAATCCTTAATTCACCCCTCCACTTT. Its translation: CASGQGEILNSPLHF.